The following is a TCR beta chain sequence with its context. This sample stems from a study of control samples from healthy donors and cancer patients. This CDR3 spans 17 amino acids. Germline V gene sequence: CDR1 SNHLY, CDR2 FYNNEI. Germline trimming cut 6 bases from V and 0 bases from J; bases unmatched to any gene: 9. Only in-frame clones appear in the TCRdb table, and some are missing; sequencing was by immunoSEQ multiplex PCR. The data contain 100,000 or so clones, about 85% of them singletons. Input material: blood. The chain has TRBV2 and TRBJ1-4; 8 nucleotides match TRBD1. This receptor was taken from a woman aged 50 to 60 in good health. The CDR3 loop is CASRPARTGPTNEKLFF. The CDR3, as DNA: TGTGCCAGCAGACCCGCGCGGACAGGGCCAACTAATGAAAAACTGTTTTTT.